This TCR beta chain appears in the sequencing data of a study of tissue T cells after allogeneic stem cell transplantation. The J segment lost 1 base and the V segment lost 4 bases, leaving 3 bases of the junction unmatched. The CDR3 totals 16 residues. In germline, CDR1 is MNHNS, CDR2 SASEGT. Sequenced by immunoSEQ multiplex PCR; TCRdb stores in-frame clones only, minus some. This sample has 9,000 to 10,000 clones, with more than 50% found just once. The material sequenced was tissue from the jejunum, taken at autopsy. The TCR was taken from a woman aged 18 to 55 with breast cancer. J is TRBJ2-2 and V is TRBV6-1; 10 nucleotides match TRBD2. The chain's CDR3 is CASSVLAGGNTGELFF. The CDR3 region has the DNA TGTGCCAGCAGTGTATTAGCGGGGGGGAACACCGGGGAGCTGTTTTTT.